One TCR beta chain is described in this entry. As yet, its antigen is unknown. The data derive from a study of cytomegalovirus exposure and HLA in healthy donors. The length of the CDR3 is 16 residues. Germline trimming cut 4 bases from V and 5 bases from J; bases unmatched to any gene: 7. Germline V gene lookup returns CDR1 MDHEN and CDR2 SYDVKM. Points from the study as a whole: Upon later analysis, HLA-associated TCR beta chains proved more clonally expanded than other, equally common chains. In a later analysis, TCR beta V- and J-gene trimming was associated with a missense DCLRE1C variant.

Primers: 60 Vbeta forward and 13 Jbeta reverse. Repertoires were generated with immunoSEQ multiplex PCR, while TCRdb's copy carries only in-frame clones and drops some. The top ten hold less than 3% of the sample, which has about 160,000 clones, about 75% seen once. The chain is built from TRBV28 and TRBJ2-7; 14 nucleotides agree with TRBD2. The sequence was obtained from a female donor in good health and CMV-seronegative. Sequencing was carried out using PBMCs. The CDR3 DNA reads TGTGCCAGCAGTTCGGGACTAGCGGGAGTGGAAAACGAGCAGTACTTC. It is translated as CASSSGLAGVENEQYF.